The T cell receptor beta chain under discussion was sequenced for a study of blood T cell repertoires in COVID-19. This clone was seen a single time. V lost 5 bases, J lost 7 bases, and 12 bases lay in between. This CDR3 comprises 14 residues. Germline values: CDR1 SEHNR, CDR2 FQNEAQ (reference sequence). The method was immunoSEQ multiplex PCR; TCRdb's version includes in-frame clones alone and lacks a portion of them. The sample has 150,000 to 250,000 clones, roughly 80% seen once. This sequence joins TRBV7-9 and TRBJ1-6; D perhaps matches TRBD1 (5 bases). Sequenced: peripheral blood. The sequence came from a woman in her forties with COVID-19, enrolled during active disease. CDR3 amino acids: CASSPRVLNSPLHF. The CDR3 DNA reads TGTGCCAGCAGCCCCAGGGTTCTGAATTCACCCCTCCACTTT. Complete variable domain (other parts from reference TRBV7-9 and TRBJ1-6): DTGVSQNPRHKITKRGQNVTFRCDPISEHNRLYWYRQTLGQGPEFLTYFQNEAQLEKSRLLSDRFSAERPKGSFSTLEIQRTEQGDSAMYLCASSPRVLNSPLHFGNGTRLTVT.